Listed here are 2 T cell receptor beta chains from one sample, sequenced in a study of early T cells in non-severe SARS-CoV-2 infection. TCRdb analysed the 5' RACE reads with MiXCR anew, one entry per CDR3 protein. Altogether under 20,000 distinct CDR3 sequences are present, around 5.1% being singletons, with the ten largest covering over 5.5%. Sequencing was performed on whole blood. The source is an adult who was a healthcare worker with PCR-confirmed SARS-CoV-2 infection or an uninfected control (not recorded which).

By share, this clonotype ranks as medium-sized (0.01 to 0.1%). The chain combines TRBV20-1 with TRBJ2-1; the match to TRBD2 covers 8 bases. This CDR3 spans 15 amino acids. CDR1 is DFQATT and CDR2 is SNEGSKA in the germline V gene (reference sequence). V gave up 6 bases and J gave up 7 bases; unmatched junction bases: 14. CDR3 in DNA: TGCAGTGCGGTACCCTTCCAGCGGGAGTTAAATGAGCAGTTCTTC. Protein: CSAVPFQRELNEQFF.

There are many counts of this clonotype. The CDR3 region is CASGTGRTDTQYF. The CDR3 nucleotides read TGTGCCAGCGGGACGGGACGTACGGATACGCAGTATTTT. The chain carries TRBV25-1 and TRBJ2-3; perhaps D is TRBD1 or TRBD2 (5 bases each). This CDR3 region has 13 residues. The germline CDR1 and CDR2 sequences are MGHDK and SYGVNS. V lost 8 bases to trimming and J lost 6 bases, with 15 bases between them.